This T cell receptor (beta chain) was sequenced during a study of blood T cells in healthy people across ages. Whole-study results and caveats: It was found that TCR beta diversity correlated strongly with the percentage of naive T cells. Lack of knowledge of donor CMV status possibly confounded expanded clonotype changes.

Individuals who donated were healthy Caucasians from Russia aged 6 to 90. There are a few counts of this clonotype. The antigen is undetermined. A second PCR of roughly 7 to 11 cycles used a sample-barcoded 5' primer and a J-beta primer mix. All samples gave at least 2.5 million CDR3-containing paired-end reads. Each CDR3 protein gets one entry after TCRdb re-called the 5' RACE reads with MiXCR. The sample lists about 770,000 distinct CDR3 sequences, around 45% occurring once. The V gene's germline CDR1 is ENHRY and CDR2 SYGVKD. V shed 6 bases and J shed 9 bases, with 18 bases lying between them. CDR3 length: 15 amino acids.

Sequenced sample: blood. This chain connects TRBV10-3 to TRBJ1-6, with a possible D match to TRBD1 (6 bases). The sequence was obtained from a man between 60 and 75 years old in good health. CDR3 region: CAIRPTGYGGSPLHF. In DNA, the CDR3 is TGTGCCATCAGGCCTACAGGGTACGGCGGTTCACCCCTCCACTTT.